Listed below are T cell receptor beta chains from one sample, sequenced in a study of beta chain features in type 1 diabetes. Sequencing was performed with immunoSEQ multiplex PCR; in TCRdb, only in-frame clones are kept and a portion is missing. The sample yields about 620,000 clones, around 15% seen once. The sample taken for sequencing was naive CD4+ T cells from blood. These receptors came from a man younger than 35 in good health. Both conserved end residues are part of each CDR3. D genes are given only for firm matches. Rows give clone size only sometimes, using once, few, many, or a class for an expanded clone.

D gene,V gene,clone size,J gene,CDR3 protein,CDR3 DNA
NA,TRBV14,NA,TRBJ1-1,CASSRLDTEAFF,TGTGCCAGCAGCCGCCTCGACACTGAAGCTTTCTTT
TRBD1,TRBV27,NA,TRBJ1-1,CASSFDRTGITEAFF,TGTGCCAGCAGTTTTGATAGGACAGGGATCACTGAAGCTTTCTTT
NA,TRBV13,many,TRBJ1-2,CASSSDYGYTF,TGTGCCAGCAGCTCCGATTATGGCTACACCTTC
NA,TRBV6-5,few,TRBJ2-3,CASSRGTDTQYF,TGTGCCAGCAGTCGGGGCACAGATACGCAGTATTTT
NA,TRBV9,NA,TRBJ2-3,CASSFGSSSTDTQYF,TGTGCCAGCAGTTTTGGCAGTTCTAGCACAGATACGCAGTATTTT
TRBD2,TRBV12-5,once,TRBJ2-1,CASGLVPDGSGRAHEQFF,TGTGCTAGTGGTTTGGTACCCGATGGTAGCGGGAGGGCACATGAGCAGTTCTTC
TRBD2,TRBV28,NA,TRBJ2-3,CATGTSGRATDTQYF,TGTGCCACCGGGACTAGCGGGAGGGCCACAGATACGCAGTATTTT
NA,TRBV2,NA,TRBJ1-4,CASSPPQGVQEKLFF,TGTGCCAGCAGTCCACCACAAGGGGTACAGGAAAAACTGTTTTTT
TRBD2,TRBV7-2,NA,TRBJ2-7,CASSFSGGKTYEQYF,TGTGCCAGCAGCTTTAGCGGGGGGAAAACCTACGAGCAGTACTTC
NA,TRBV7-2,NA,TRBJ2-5,CASSLQGTQYF,TGTGCCAGCAGCTTACAGGGGACCCAGTACTTC
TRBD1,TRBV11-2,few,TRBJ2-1,CASSVRQGMDNEQFF,TGTGCCAGCAGCGTCCGACAGGGGATGGACAATGAGCAGTTCTTC
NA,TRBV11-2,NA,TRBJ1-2,CASSLLRKQSGYTF,TGTGCCAGCAGCTTGCTCAGGAAACAAAGTGGCTACACCTTC
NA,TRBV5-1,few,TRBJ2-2,CASIAAANTGELFF,TGCGCCAGCATTGCAGCGGCGAACACCGGGGAGCTGTTTTTT
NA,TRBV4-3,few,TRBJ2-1,CASSQEQETYNEQFF,TGCGCCAGCAGCCAAGAACAAGAGACCTACAATGAGCAGTTCTTC
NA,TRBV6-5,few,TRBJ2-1,CASGNWGEQFF,TGTGCCAGTGGGAATTGGGGTGAGCAGTTCTTC
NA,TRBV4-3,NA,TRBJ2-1,CASSHTRGAFNEQFF,TGCGCCAGCAGCCATACTAGGGGGGCTTTCAATGAGCAGTTCTTC
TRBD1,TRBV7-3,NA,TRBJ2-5,CASSPQGKETQYF,TGTGCCAGCAGCCCACAGGGGAAGGAGACCCAGTACTTC
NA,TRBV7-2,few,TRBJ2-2,CASSRSWGSGTGELFF,TGTGCCAGCAGCCGCTCGTGGGGAAGTGGCACCGGGGAGCTGTTTTTT
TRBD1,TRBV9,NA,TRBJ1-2,CASSVGQGYRYTF,TGTGCCAGCAGCGTAGGACAGGGGTATCGCTACACCTTC
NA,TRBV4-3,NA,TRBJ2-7,CASSEGVSYPYEQYF,TGCGCCAGCAGCGAGGGGGTTTCCTACCCCTACGAGCAGTACTTC
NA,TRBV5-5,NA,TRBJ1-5,CASSLMVQPQHF,TGTGCCAGCAGCCTGATGGTCCAGCCCCAGCATTTT
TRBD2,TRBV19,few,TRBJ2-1,CASSIPGGPSNEQFF,TGTGCCAGTAGTATACCGGGGGGTCCTTCCAATGAGCAGTTCTTC
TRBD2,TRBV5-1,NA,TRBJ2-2,CASSDFSGGSYTGELFF,TGCGCCAGCAGCGATTTTAGCGGGGGGTCGTACACCGGGGAGCTGTTTTTT
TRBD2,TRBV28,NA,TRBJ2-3,CASESYVAGSTDTQYF,TGTGCCAGCGAATCTTATGTAGCGGGTAGCACAGATACGCAGTATTTT
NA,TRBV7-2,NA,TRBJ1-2,CASSLEAQGHGYTF,TGCGCCAGCAGCTTAGAGGCCCAGGGGCATGGCTACACCTTC
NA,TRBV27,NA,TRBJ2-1,CASSYKAPRWMNEQFF,TGTGCCAGCAGTTATAAAGCTCCTCGGTGGATGAATGAGCAGTTCTTC
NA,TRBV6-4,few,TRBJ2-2,CASSDALNTGELFF,TGTGCCAGCAGTGATGCACTGAACACCGGGGAGCTGTTTTTT
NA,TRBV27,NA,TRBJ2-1,CASNPPWYEQFF,TGTGCCAGCAACCCACCTTGGTATGAGCAGTTCTTC
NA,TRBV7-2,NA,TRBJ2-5,CASSLALRGRVQETQYF,TGTGCCAGCAGCTTAGCCCTTCGGGGTAGAGTCCAAGAGACCCAGTACTTC
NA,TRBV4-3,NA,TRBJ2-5,CASSQEASGQETQYF,TGCGCCAGCAGCCAAGAGGCCAGCGGACAAGAGACCCAGTACTTC
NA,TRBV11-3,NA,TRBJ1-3,CASSRGTLDSGNTIYF,TGTGCCAGCAGTCGGGGGACTCTAGACTCTGGAAACACCATATATTTT
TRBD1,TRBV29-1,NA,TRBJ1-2,CSGEASGTGNYGYTF,TGCAGCGGTGAGGCGAGCGGGACAGGGAACTATGGCTACACCTTC